The rows below give T cell receptor beta chains drawn from one sample of a study of blood T cells in healthy people across ages. Each CDR3 protein gets one entry after TCRdb re-called the 5' RACE reads with MiXCR. The sample contains approximately 790,000 distinct CDR3 sequences, around two thirds of which appear only once. The sequenced sample was blood. The receptors come from a man aged 30-40 years in good health. Both conserved end residues are part of each CDR3. D genes are given only for firm matches. Rows may omit the clone size; those that give it use once, few, many or a size class.

V gene: TRBV4-3
clone size: few
D gene: TRBD1
J gene: TRBJ1-1
CDR3 protein: CASSRDRGSEAFF

V gene: TRBV20-1
clone size: .
D gene: TRBD2
J gene: TRBJ2-4
CDR3 protein: CSARLSGGIAKNIQYF

V gene: TRBV10-3
clone size: few
D gene: .
J gene: TRBJ2-1
CDR3 protein: CAISARGFKDEQFF

V gene: TRBV6-5
clone size: .
D gene: .
J gene: TRBJ2-3
CDR3 protein: CASSYLGLADTQYF

V gene: TRBV10-3
clone size: .
D gene: .
J gene: .
CDR3 protein: CAISETPTGNEQYF

V gene: TRBV28
clone size: once
D gene: .
J gene: TRBJ2-5
CDR3 protein: CASRLGYNEQYF

V gene: TRBV4-2
clone size: .
D gene: TRBD2
J gene: TRBJ2-7
CDR3 protein: CASSRPRAGGSYEQYF

V gene: TRBV6-1
clone size: few
D gene: .
J gene: TRBJ2-1
CDR3 protein: CASSEKTDNEQFF

V gene: TRBV9
clone size: .
D gene: .
J gene: TRBJ1-5
CDR3 protein: CASSPPGPPGQPQHF

V gene: TRBV3-1
clone size: .
D gene: TRBD1
J gene: TRBJ1-2
CDR3 protein: CASSQQPGTGNGYTF

V gene: TRBV6-2/TRBV6-3
clone size: .
D gene: TRBD1
J gene: TRBJ2-7
CDR3 protein: CASSSVGDRTSYEQYF

V gene: TRBV5-1
clone size: .
D gene: .
J gene: TRBJ2-1
CDR3 protein: CASSVDGSEQFF

V gene: TRBV15
clone size: .
D gene: TRBD1
J gene: TRBJ2-2
CDR3 protein: CATRITGDTGELFF

V gene: TRBV6-6
clone size: .
D gene: .
J gene: TRBJ1-1
CDR3 protein: CASCSGGYRKNTEAFF

V gene: TRBV7-9
clone size: .
D gene: .
J gene: TRBJ1-2
CDR3 protein: CASRSGVNYGYTF

V gene: TRBV6-6
clone size: few
D gene: .
J gene: TRBJ2-1
CDR3 protein: CASSYSGVDEQFF

V gene: TRBV6-1
clone size: once
D gene: TRBD1
J gene: TRBJ2-1
CDR3 protein: CASSEAGQGARVFF

V gene: TRBV2
clone size: few
D gene: .
J gene: TRBJ2-1
CDR3 protein: CASSDRASNNEQFF

V gene: TRBV7-9
clone size: .
D gene: .
J gene: TRBJ1-1
CDR3 protein: CASSSPRQESDTEAFF

V gene: TRBV7-3
clone size: .
D gene: .
J gene: TRBJ2-3
CDR3 protein: CASSFTVGTDTQYF

V gene: TRBV7-8
clone size: .
D gene: .
J gene: TRBJ2-1
CDR3 protein: CASSLGQSGETQFF

V gene: TRBV5-8
clone size: once
D gene: .
J gene: TRBJ1-2
CDR3 protein: CASSLAWAGPNYGYTF

V gene: TRBV13
clone size: .
D gene: TRBD1
J gene: TRBJ2-2
CDR3 protein: CASSWTGNTGELFF

V gene: TRBV20-1
clone size: .
D gene: .
J gene: TRBJ2-4
CDR3 protein: CSAIQDNAKNIQYF

V gene: TRBV7-3
clone size: .
D gene: .
J gene: TRBJ2-6
CDR3 protein: CASSLRAALPGANVLTF

V gene: TRBV12-3/TRBV12-4
clone size: .
D gene: .
J gene: TRBJ2-3
CDR3 protein: CASSSVGGGTDTEYF

V gene: TRBV21-1
clone size: .
D gene: .
J gene: TRBJ2-5
CDR3 protein: CASSKARGYQETQYF

V gene: TRBV6-5
clone size: few
D gene: .
J gene: TRBJ2-7
CDR3 protein: CASSYLRARPDQIYEQYF

V gene: TRBV6-6
clone size: .
D gene: .
J gene: TRBJ2-1
CDR3 protein: CASSPQNFGNEQFF

V gene: TRBV28
clone size: once
D gene: .
J gene: TRBJ1-6
CDR3 protein: CASSFRTESSYNSPLHF

V gene: TRBV19
clone size: .
D gene: .
J gene: TRBJ2-1
CDR3 protein: CASSRPPFRGGLMGEQFF

V gene: TRBV7-2
clone size: many
D gene: .
J gene: TRBJ2-7
CDR3 protein: CASSSAYEQYF

V gene: TRBV7-3
clone size: .
D gene: .
J gene: TRBJ1-6
CDR3 protein: CASSSMGYNSPLHF

V gene: TRBV4-2
clone size: few
D gene: .
J gene: TRBJ2-7
CDR3 protein: CASSPGLYFYEQYF

V gene: TRBV20-1
clone size: few
D gene: .
J gene: TRBJ2-5
CDR3 protein: CSARGYESETQYF

V gene: TRBV5-1
clone size: .
D gene: .
J gene: TRBJ2-5
CDR3 protein: CASSPDGDGETQYF

V gene: TRBV6-5
clone size: .
D gene: .
J gene: TRBJ2-3
CDR3 protein: CASSYGGRDTDTQYF

V gene: TRBV6-5
clone size: .
D gene: .
J gene: TRBJ1-2
CDR3 protein: CASTGAGNNYGYTF

V gene: TRBV4-3
clone size: .
D gene: .
J gene: TRBJ1-2
CDR3 protein: CASSQGIGVAYGYTF

V gene: TRBV14
clone size: .
D gene: TRBD1
J gene: TRBJ1-2
CDR3 protein: CASSQGEDRGQGYTF

V gene: TRBV4-2
clone size: .
D gene: .
J gene: TRBJ2-3
CDR3 protein: CASSQGQVRDTQYF

V gene: TRBV14
clone size: .
D gene: .
J gene: TRBJ1-2
CDR3 protein: CASSPLWGSDGSNYGYTF

V gene: TRBV7-9
clone size: .
D gene: .
J gene: .
CDR3 protein: CASSLRRQVREQYF

V gene: TRBV6-1
clone size: .
D gene: .
J gene: TRBJ2-3
CDR3 protein: CASSKWLVNGGQDTQYF

V gene: TRBV24-1
clone size: .
D gene: .
J gene: TRBJ2-5
CDR3 protein: CATSEGENQETQYF

V gene: TRBV7-2
clone size: .
D gene: TRBD1
J gene: TRBJ1-2
CDR3 protein: CASSLERGGQGSYGYTF

V gene: TRBV7-2
clone size: .
D gene: .
J gene: TRBJ1-4
CDR3 protein: CASSPPDEKLFF

V gene: TRBV7-9
clone size: .
D gene: .
J gene: TRBJ2-5
CDR3 protein: CASSRPGDQETQYF

V gene: TRBV28
clone size: .
D gene: TRBD2
J gene: TRBJ2-1
CDR3 protein: CASSLSGVINEQFF

V gene: TRBV20-1
clone size: once
D gene: .
J gene: TRBJ1-5
CDR3 protein: CSAGHFSNQPQHF

V gene: TRBV27
clone size: .
D gene: .
J gene: TRBJ2-7
CDR3 protein: CASRRGYEQYF

V gene: TRBV29-1
clone size: .
D gene: .
J gene: TRBJ1-2
CDR3 protein: CSVETGSGWGYTF

V gene: TRBV7-9
clone size: .
D gene: .
J gene: TRBJ2-1
CDR3 protein: CASSTLGRSTYNEQFF